Listed here are 31 T cell receptor beta chains from one sample, sequenced in a study of blood T cells in healthy people across ages. Primed by a sample-barcoded 5' primer and a J-beta primer mix, a second PCR proceeded for 7 to 11 cycles. TCRdb fed the 5' RACE reads into MiXCR, producing one record per CDR3 protein. The table includes hundreds of thousands of distinct CDR3 sequences, around 38% detected once. Sequenced: blood. These receptors were taken from an elderly man in good health.

Points on this clonotype: With a much larger clone just one base away, this may be a read error. CDR3 sequence (DNA): TGCGCCAGCAGCCAAGACCCTCTTGGGGGCGGTACGCAGTATTTT. It translates to CASSQDPLGGGTQYF. This rearrangement joins TRBV4-3 to TRBJ2-3; a weak D match, TRBD1 (6 bases). Trimming left V 0 bases short and J 8 bases short, with 15 bases between. The CDR3 is made up of 15 amino acids. CDR1 and CDR2 (germline): LGHNA, YSLEER.

The chain joins TRBV7-2 to TRBJ2-5; 9 nucleotides align to TRBD1. V lost 1 base, J lost 11 bases, and 20 bases stayed unmatched. This CDR3 contains 18 residues. Looked up from germline, CDR1 is SGHTA and CDR2 is FQGNSA. The CDR3 region is CASSLVGAPGTGTKEQYF. The CDR3 DNA sequence: TGTGCCAGCAGCTTAGTAGGGGCTCCCGGGACAGGGACAAAAGAGCAGTACTTC.

This rearrangement joins TRBV5-1 to TRBJ1-2; a possible D gene is TRBD1 (6 bases). The germline gives CDR1 SGHRS, CDR2 YFSETQ. The V end lost 0 bases, the J end lost 4 bases, and 10 bases lay between the germline ends. This CDR3 contains 14 residues. The CDR3 reads CASSLEQGGYGYTF. The CDR3 nucleotides read TGCGCCAGCAGCTTGGAACAGGGAGGCTATGGCTACACCTTC.

This chain uses TRBV6-6 with TRBJ1-5; D remains unclear. The germline V gene has CDR1 MNHNY and CDR2 SVGAGI (reference sequence). This CDR3 is 15 amino acids long. V was shortened by 7 bases and J by 0 bases, with 13 bases between the two germline ends. The CDR3 here is CASNPATYSNQPQHF. DNA of the CDR3: TGTGCCAGCAACCCCGCTACTTATAGCAATCAGCCCCAGCATTTT.

The genes are TRBV27 and TRBJ2-7; 8 nucleotides line up with TRBD1. Trimming cost V 6 bases and J 5 bases; bases outside gene matches: 15. This CDR3 comprises 16 residues. Germline V gene sequence: CDR1 MNHEY, CDR2 SMNVEV (reference sequence). Here the CDR3 reads CASSPSRQGIPNEQYF. The CDR3 nucleotides are TGTGCCAGCAGCCCAAGCCGACAGGGGATTCCTAACGAGCAGTACTTC.

This clonotype was found many times. The chain combines TRBV27 with TRBJ2-5; possible D gene TRBD2, 5 bases. V was cut by 2 bases and J by 4 bases, with 11 bases left in between. Per the germline V gene, CDR1 is MNHEY and CDR2 is SMNVEV (reference sequence). The length of the CDR3 is 14 residues. CDR3 nucleotide sequence: TGTGCCAGCAGTTTAATCGGGGAGCGAGAGACCCAGTACTTC. It codes for CASSLIGERETQYF.

This clonotype was observed at least ten times. The CDR3 nucleotides are TGTGCCACGGCCGGGATGGAGCAGTACTTC. It specifies CATAGMEQYF. The chain uses TRBV24-1 and TRBJ2-7, with D perhaps matching TRBD2 (5 bases). Germline CDR1 reads KGHDR; CDR2 reads SFDVKD. Deletions cut 10 bases from V and 7 bases from J, with 10 bases between. This CDR3 comprises 10 residues.

This clonotype was seen a few times. J is TRBJ2-3 and V is TRBV9; D not resolved. Trimming stripped 0 bases from V and 2 bases from J, with 7 bases between. CDR3 length: 14 residues. Per germline, CDR1 SGDLS and CDR2 YYNGEE. CDR3 bases: TGTGCCAGCAGCGTAGGCCAGTTCACAGATACGCAGTATTTT. This gives the protein CASSVGQFTDTQYF.

This clonotype has only a few counts. The genes are TRBV25-1 and TRBJ1-1; 9 nucleotides agree with TRBD1. The CDR3 loop spans 15 amino acids. Per germline, CDR1 MGHDK and CDR2 SYGVNS. V was pared by 3 bases and J by 5 bases, with 7 bases of the junction left unmatched. Written as DNA, the CDR3 is TGTGCCAGCAGTGAGGGACAGGGAAGAGGAACTGAAGCTTTCTTT. Translating it yields CASSEGQGRGTEAFF.

The rearrangement joins TRBV23-1 to TRBJ2-7, with 12 bases lining up with TRBD1. TRBV23-1 falls under the ORF class, with uncertain function. J lost 2 bases, V lost 8 bases, and 16 bases had no gene match. The length of the CDR3 is 18 residues. The CDR3 is CASVPGQGAERSPYEQYF. The CDR3 DNA reads as TGCGCCAGCGTCCCGGGACAGGGGGCGGAAAGGTCCCCCTACGAGCAGTACTTC.

The chain has TRBV10-3 and TRBJ2-3; TRBD2 agrees at 12 bases. This CDR3 comprises 16 residues. Germline CDR1 ENHRY, CDR2 SYGVKD. With V trimmed by 3 bases and J by 4 bases, 5 bases remained unmatched. CDR3 region: CAISDLAGGASDTQYF. The CDR3 DNA reads as TGTGCCATCAGTGACCTAGCGGGGGGGGCCTCAGATACGCAGTATTTT.

This clonotype was seen a few times. The rearrangement links TRBV14 to TRBJ2-5, with 10 bases identical to TRBD2. The CDR3 is 14 amino acids. Germline CDR1 SGHDN, CDR2 FVKESK. Unmatched junction bases numbered 8, after V lost 6 bases and J lost 7 bases. CDR3 DNA: TGTGCCAGCAGACTCAGCGGGGGGGCCTGGACCCAGTACTTC. This sequence encodes CASRLSGGAWTQYF.

This clonotype was seen many times. This chain connects TRBV6-2 or TRBV6-3 to TRBJ2-7; D is perhaps TRBD2 (6 bases). CDR1 and CDR2 from the germline V gene are MNHEY and SVGEGT. Trimming pared 0 bases from V and 3 bases from J, leaving 18 bases between. This CDR3 contains 17 residues. In DNA, the CDR3 is TGTGCCAGCAGTTACTCGGTGGAACGGGAGTTCAACTACGAGCAGTACTTC. Encoded protein: CASSYSVEREFNYEQYF.

V and J are TRBV7-9 and TRBJ2-3, with 11 bases fitting TRBD2. Germline-derived CDR1 and CDR2 are SEHNR and FQNEAQ (reference sequence). The V segment lost 5 bases and the J segment 2 bases; nucleotides outside the gene matches: 6. The CDR3 consists of 16 residues. In DNA form, the CDR3 reads TGTGCCAGCAGCAGACCGGGACTAGCGGTCACAGATACGCAGTATTTT. The encoded protein is CASSRPGLAVTDTQYF.

CDR3 nucleotides: TGTGCCAGCAGCGTAGGGACAGGCCGGACTACCGGGCCTAACTATGGCTACACCTTC. Translating gives CASSVGTGRTTGPNYGYTF. The chain employs TRBV9 and TRBJ1-2; 7 bases are shared with TRBD1. Germline loops: CDR1 SGDLS, CDR2 YYNGEE. The CDR3 totals 19 residues. Trimming took 0 bases from V and 0 from J; bases not matched to a gene: 14.

The chain uses TRBV14 and TRBJ2-1; TRBD2 matches 7 bases. With 3 bases clipped from V and 4 bases from J, the junction kept 21 bases outside the gene matches. The CDR3 is made up of 20 amino acids. CDR1 is SGHDN and CDR2 is FVKESK in the germline V gene. CDR3 residues: CASSHTSGAGGRALYNEQFF. For the CDR3, the DNA is TGTGCCAGCAGCCATACAAGCGGGGCAGGAGGGAGGGCCCTTTACAATGAGCAGTTCTTC.

The rearrangement uses TRBV28 and TRBJ2-7; D not certain. The CDR3 is 11 residues long. Germline V gene lookup returns CDR1 MDHEN and CDR2 SYDVKM. Trimming took 6 bases from V and 2 from J, leaving 5 bases between them. This CDR3 is CASRAPYEQYF. CDR3 DNA: TGTGCCAGCAGAGCTCCCTACGAGCAGTACTTC.

This clonotype occurred a few times. J is TRBJ2-1 and V is TRBV5-8; the match to TRBD2 covers 11 bases. The J segment lost 8 bases and the V segment lost 3 bases, leaving 25 bases of the junction unmatched. Per the germline V gene, CDR1 is SGHTS and CDR2 is YDEGEE. This CDR3 comprises 21 residues. CDR3 region: CASSSSSGFSSGGAPNDEQFF. The CDR3 DNA follows: TGTGCCAGCAGCTCTAGCTCGGGATTTAGTAGCGGGGGGGCCCCAAACGATGAGCAGTTCTTC.

There are a few counts of this clonotype. This chain links TRBV5-1 with TRBJ2-1; maybe TRBD2 (5 bases). This CDR3 has 13 residues. Trimming stripped 0 bases from V and 9 bases from J, with 10 bases between. Germline lookup yields CDR1 SGHRS and CDR2 YFSETQ. CDR3 nucleotide sequence: TGCGCCAGCAGCTTGGCTGGACTTGGTGAGCAGTTCTTC. Translating gives CASSLAGLGEQFF.

The V gene is TRBV11-2, the J gene TRBJ1-6; D gene unclear. V gave up 3 bases and J gave up 11 bases, with 8 bases separating them. The V gene's germline CDR1 is SGHAT and CDR2 FQNNGV. The CDR3 has 12 residues. The CDR3 sequence: CASSLDQAPLHF. The CDR3 nucleotides read TGTGCCAGCAGCTTGGACCAGGCACCCCTCCACTTT. The full variable domain, with the rest looked up from reference TRBV11-2 and TRBJ1-6, is EAGVAQSPRYKIIEKRQSVAFWCNPISGHATLYWYQQILGQGPKLLIQFQNNGVVDDSQLPKDRFSAERLKGVDSTLKIQPAKLEDSAVYLCASSLDQAPLHFGNGTRLTVT.

The chain links TRBV5-1 to TRBJ2-3, with D possibly being TRBD2 (6 bases). CDR1 is SGHRS, CDR2 YFSETQ, per germline. This CDR3 is built from 15 residues. V was trimmed by 5 bases and J by 6 bases, leaving 19 bases between them. This CDR3 reads CASSLSGRVSDTQYF. CDR3 DNA sequence: TGCGCCAGCAGTCTGTCCGGGAGAGTGTCGGATACGCAGTATTTT.

On this clonotype itself: Just one base apart from a much larger clone, this may be a read error. The genes are TRBV20-1 and TRBJ1-2, with D maybe TRBD1 (5 bases). Germline V gene data show CDR1 as DFQATT and CDR2 as SNEGSKA (reference sequence). The CDR3 has 13 residues. In DNA, the CDR3 is TGCTGTGCTAGAGATCATCAGGGTTGGGGCTACACCTTC. Its protein product is CCARDHQGWGYTF.

This clonotype occurred a few times. The genes are TRBV20-1 and TRBJ2-5; 7 bases map to TRBD1. J lost 0 bases, V lost 0 bases, and 10 bases had no gene match. Per the germline V gene, CDR1 is DFQATT and CDR2 is SNEGSKA (reference sequence). The CDR3 spans 17 residues. The CDR3 sequence is CSARDLHGQAYQETQYF. CDR3 bases: TGCAGTGCTAGAGATCTCCACGGACAGGCGTACCAAGAGACCCAGTACTTC.

The chain combines TRBV12-3 or TRBV12-4 with TRBJ2-3, with 8 bases lining up with TRBD2. The CDR3 totals 15 residues. V was pared by 6 bases and J by 3 bases, with 8 bases of the junction left unmatched. CDR3 coding DNA: TGTGCCAGCAGACCTCGGGGGGGCCAGACAGATACGCAGTATTTT. This sequence encodes CASRPRGGQTDTQYF.

V usage is TRBV5-1 and J usage is TRBJ2-1; 8 bases fit TRBD1. Losses at the gene ends were 4 bases for V and 8 bases for J; bases not matched to a gene: 11. CDR1 SGHRS and CDR2 YFSETQ come from the germline V gene. The CDR3 contains 15 residues. In DNA, the CDR3 is TGCGCCAGCAGCACCCGACAGGGGACGTCGGATGAGCAGTTCTTC. Amino acids: CASSTRQGTSDEQFF.

The genes are TRBV6-6 and TRBJ1-5; 7 bases fit TRBD1. The V gene end was trimmed by 9 bases and the J gene end by 5 bases; junction bases not matched to a gene: 7. The germline V gene encodes CDR1 MNHNY and CDR2 SVGAGI (reference sequence). The CDR3 runs to 13 residues. CDR3 nucleotides: TGTGCCAGTAGTAACAGGGGTGATCAGCCCCAGCATTTT. Translation: CASSNRGDQPQHF.

This clonotype came up many times. The chain carries TRBV29-1 and TRBJ2-7, with 10 positions matching TRBD1. In germline, CDR1 is SQVTM, CDR2 ANQGSEA. The CDR3 totals 15 residues. Trimming cost V 4 bases and J 5 bases; bases outside gene matches: 11. The CDR3 protein is CSVAWGRQGADEQYF. CDR3 DNA sequence: TGCAGCGTTGCCTGGGGGAGACAGGGGGCTGACGAGCAGTACTTC.

This chain links TRBV4-3 with TRBJ2-2, with unresolved D. V was cut by 1 base and J by 0 bases, with 6 bases left in between. The germline CDR1 and CDR2 sequences are LGHNA and YSLEER. The CDR3 consists of 15 residues. In DNA, the CDR3 is TGCGCCAGCAGCCAAGTTGGACCGAACACCGGGGAGCTGTTTTTT. It specifies CASSQVGPNTGELFF.

This clonotype was observed a few times. This chain uses TRBV7-2 with TRBJ2-7; TRBD1 matches at 9 bases. The J call may be wrong; the DNA end is better matched by TRBJ2-5. The CDR3 totals 14 residues. Germline V gene lookup returns CDR1 SGHTA and CDR2 FQGNSA. The CDR3 DNA is TGTGCCAGCAGTCAGGACAGGGGAGGGGAGACCCAGTACTTC. Translated, it gives CASSQDRGGETQYF.

This clonotype was observed a single time. The V gene is TRBV4-1, the J gene TRBJ2-5; D may correspond to TRBD1 or TRBD2 (6 bases each). The CDR3 is 14 amino acids. The V end was cut by 4 bases, the J end by 1 base, with 10 bases between. The germline CDR1 and CDR2 sequences are MGHRA and YSYEKL. As DNA, the CDR3 is TGCGCCAGCAGCCCGGGGGACATCCAAGAGACCCAGTACTTC. Its translation: CASSPGDIQETQYF.

This chain uses TRBV3-1 with TRBJ2-3; 11 nucleotides agree with TRBD2. The CDR3 is 18 residues long. J was trimmed by 0 bases and V by 0 bases; bases with no gene match: 5. Germline V CDR1 and CDR2: LGHDT, YNNKEL (reference sequence). Here the CDR3 DNA reads TGTGCCAGCAGCCAAGATTTAATAGCGGGAGGGAGCACAGATACGCAGTATTTT. Amino acid sequence: CASSQDLIAGGSTDTQYF.